These T cell receptor beta chains were read from a single sample in a study of blood T cell repertoires in COVID-19. Assay used: immunoSEQ multiplex PCR; TCRdb lists only in-frame clones, some missing. The data contain 200,000 or so clones, around 89% of them singletons. Sequenced material: peripheral blood. All receptors derive from a man aged 30 to 45 with COVID-19, enrolled during active disease. Each CDR3 is given with its conserved first and last residue. D genes are given only for firm matches. The listing skips clone size in some rows; elsewhere it reads once, few, many or a size class.

TRBJ1-2,TRBV19,-,-,CASSPSGGYGYTF,TGTGCCAGTAGTCCCTCAGGTGGCTATGGCTACACCTTC
TRBJ2-7,TRBV7-2,TRBD2,once,CASSPDPSGSSYEQYF,TGTGCCAGCAGCCCCGACCCTAGCGGGAGCTCCTACGAGCAGTACTTC
TRBJ1-5,TRBV27,-,-,CASSLTGMGNQPQHF,TGTGCCAGCAGTTTAACAGGGATGGGCAATCAGCCCCAGCATTTT
TRBJ1-2,TRBV5-6,-,-,CASSLETVARGYTF,TGTGCCAGCAGCTTGGAGACAGTAGCTCGGGGCTACACCTTC
TRBJ1-4,TRBV19,-,few,CASSRQAGNEKLFF,TGTGCCAGTAGTCGACAGGCCGGAAATGAAAAACTGTTTTTT
TRBJ1-2,TRBV9,-,-,CASSVGVSPNYGYTF,TGTGCCAGCAGCGTAGGTGTCAGTCCCAACTATGGCTACACCTTC
TRBJ1-2,TRBV6-5,-,-,CASSYESGYGYTF,TGTGCCAGCAGTTACGAGAGCGGCTATGGCTACACCTTC
TRBJ1-2,TRBV2,-,-,CASSEGFAGLEGYTF,TGTGCCAGCAGTGAAGGTTTTGCAGGGTTGGAGGGCTACACCTTC
TRBJ2-1,TRBV9,-,-,CASNRGPESYNEQFF,TGTGCCAGCAACCGAGGGCCAGAATCCTACAATGAGCAGTTCTTC
TRBJ1-1,TRBV25-1,TRBD1,-,CASSARQGTEAFF,TGTGCCAGCAGTGCCCGACAGGGGACTGAAGCTTTCTTT
TRBJ1-5,TRBV6-2/TRBV6-3,-,-,CASSYLGGGQPQHF,TGTGCCAGCAGTTACCTGGGAGGGGGTCAGCCCCAGCATTTT
TRBJ1-5,TRBV6-5,-,-,CASSFQQGVNQPQHF,TGTGCCAGCAGCTTTCAACAGGGCGTGAATCAGCCCCAGCATTTT
TRBJ2-2,TRBV7-9,-,many,CASSERGRWTGELFF,TGTGCCAGCAGCGAAAGAGGGAGATGGACCGGGGAGCTGTTTTTT
TRBJ2-3,TRBV10-3,TRBD2,-,CAIRPSDRLAGGSTDTQYF,TGTGCCATCAGGCCAAGCGACAGACTAGCGGGGGGGAGCACAGATACGCAGTATTTT
TRBJ2-2,TRBV11-3,TRBD2,-,CASSLGTSDTGELFF,TGTGCCAGCAGCTTAGGGACTAGCGACACCGGGGAGCTGTTTTTT
TRBJ1-2,TRBV19,-,-,CASSGRGSYGYTF,TGTGCCAGTAGCGGACGAGGGTCTTATGGCTACACCTTC
TRBJ1-1,TRBV7-2,-,-,CASSLGGQLGRTEAFF,TGTGCCAGCAGCTTAGGGGGCCAGCTAGGGAGGACTGAAGCTTTCTTT
TRBJ1-5,TRBV29-1,-,-,CSVETRDGQPQHF,TGCAGCGTCGAGACCAGGGATGGTCAGCCCCAGCATTTT
TRBJ1-5,TRBV4-1,TRBD1,-,CASSHLTGGNQPQHF,TGCGCCAGCAGCCATCTGACAGGGGGCAATCAGCCCCAGCATTTT
TRBJ2-1,TRBV14,-,-,CASSVLQGIGHNEQFF,TGTGCCAGCAGCGTTCTTCAGGGGATAGGACACAATGAGCAGTTCTTC
TRBJ2-6,TRBV24-1,TRBD1,-,CATSDSSVGQAGANVLTF,TGTGCCACCAGTGATTCTTCCGTCGGACAGGCTGGGGCCAACGTCCTGACTTTC
TRBJ2-3,TRBV6-6,-,-,CASLGGGTDTQYF,TGTGCCTCCCTGGGGGGAGGCACAGATACGCAGTATTTT
TRBJ1-6,TRBV27,-,-,CASRLGEAYNSPLHF,TGTGCCAGCCGCCTTGGTGAGGCCTATAATTCACCCCTCCACTTT
TRBJ2-3,TRBV5-1,TRBD2,-,CASSRREGRDTQYF,TGCGCCAGCTCGAGGCGGGAGGGAAGGGATACGCAGTATTTT
TRBJ1-2,TRBV4-2,TRBD1,-,CASSPGPTQGAYGYTF,TGTGCCAGCAGCCCTGGACCTACTCAGGGGGCCTATGGCTACACCTTC
TRBJ1-1,TRBV7-9,TRBD1,-,CASSLALRGQGPNTEAFF,TGTGCCAGCAGCTTAGCGCTAAGGGGACAGGGGCCAAACACTGAAGCTTTCTTT
TRBJ1-1,TRBV6-6,TRBD1,-,CASSYSPGQGEAFF,TGTGCCAGCAGTTACTCGCCTGGACAGGGAGAAGCTTTCTTT
TRBJ2-7,TRBV7-6,-,-,CASSLWQDYEQYF,TGTGCCAGCAGCTTATGGCAGGACTACGAGCAGTACTTC
TRBJ2-1,TRBV10-3,-,-,CAISSSGRAYNEQFF,TGTGCCATCAGCTCCTCGGGCAGGGCCTACAATGAGCAGTTCTTC
TRBJ2-1,TRBV7-2,TRBD1,-,CASMKTGYHEQFF,TGTGCCAGCATGAAGACAGGGTACCATGAGCAGTTCTTC
TRBJ2-1,TRBV6-6,TRBD2,-,CASSRTSGRAGGYEQFF,TGTGCCAGCAGTCGGACTAGCGGGAGGGCCGGGGGGTATGAGCAGTTCTTC
TRBJ1-2,TRBV5-1,-,-,CASSLAGADYGYTF,TGCGCCAGCAGCTTGGCTGGGGCTGACTATGGCTACACCTTC
TRBJ2-1,TRBV28,-,-,CASRGDSRRYNEQFF,TGTGCCAGCAGGGGGGACTCCCGAAGGTATAATGAGCAGTTCTTC
TRBJ2-2,TRBV2,TRBD1,-,CASRTWTGRTGELFF,TGTGCCAGCAGAACCTGGACAGGGCGAACCGGGGAGCTGTTTTTT
TRBJ1-1,TRBV9,-,-,CASSKRGTEAFF,TGTGCCAGCAGCAAAAGGGGGACTGAAGCTTTCTTT
TRBJ2-7,TRBV7-6,-,-,CASSSRSQGSHYEQYF,TGTGCCAGCAGCTCCAGGTCGCAGGGGAGCCACTACGAGCAGTACTTC
TRBJ2-7,TRBV19,-,-,CASSRQLSYEQYF,TGTGCCAGTAGCCGACAGCTTTCCTACGAGCAGTACTTC
TRBJ1-2,TRBV5-6,-,-,CASSRYRDGYTF,TGTGCCAGCAGCAGGTACAGGGACGGCTACACCTTC
TRBJ1-1,TRBV2,-,once,CASSDRRNTEAFF,TGTGCCAGCAGTGACAGGCGCAACACTGAAGCTTTCTTT
TRBJ2-7,TRBV27,TRBD1,-,CASSFTGQDEQYF,TGTGCCAGCAGCTTCACGGGACAGGACGAGCAGTACTTC
TRBJ1-6,TRBV5-6,-,-,CASSLVRERSPLHF,TGTGCCAGCAGCTTGGTAAGGGAGAGGTCACCCCTCCACTTT
TRBJ2-1,TRBV27,-,-,CASTAGQQQFF,TGTGCCAGCACTGCCGGACAGCAGCAGTTCTTC